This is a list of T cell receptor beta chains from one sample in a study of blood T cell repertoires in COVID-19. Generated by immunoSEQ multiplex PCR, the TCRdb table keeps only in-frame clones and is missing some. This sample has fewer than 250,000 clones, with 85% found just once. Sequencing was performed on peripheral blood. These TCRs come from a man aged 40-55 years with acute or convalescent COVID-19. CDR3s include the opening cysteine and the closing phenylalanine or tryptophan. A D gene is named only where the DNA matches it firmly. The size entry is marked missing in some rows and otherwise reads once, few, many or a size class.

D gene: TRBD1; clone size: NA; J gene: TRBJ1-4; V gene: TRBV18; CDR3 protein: CASSPQTTGTGGEKLFF; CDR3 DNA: TGTGCCAGCTCACCTCAAACTACCGGGACAGGGGGTGAAAAACTGTTTTTT
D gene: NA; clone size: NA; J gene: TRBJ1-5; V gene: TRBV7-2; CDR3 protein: CASSFSGYSNQPQHF; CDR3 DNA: TGTGCCAGCAGCTTCTCAGGGTACAGCAATCAGCCCCAGCATTTT
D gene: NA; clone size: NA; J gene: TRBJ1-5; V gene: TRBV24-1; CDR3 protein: CATSAQHF; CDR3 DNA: TGTGCCACCAGCGCCCAGCATTTT
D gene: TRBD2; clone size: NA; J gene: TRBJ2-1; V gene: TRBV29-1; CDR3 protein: CSALAGGPSSHEQFF; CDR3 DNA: TGCAGCGCTCTAGCGGGGGGGCCGTCTTCCCATGAGCAGTTCTTC
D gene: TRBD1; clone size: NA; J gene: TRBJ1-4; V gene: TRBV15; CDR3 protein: CATSSGQGGEKLFF; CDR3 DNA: TGTGCCACCAGCAGCGGACAGGGAGGTGAAAAACTGTTTTTT
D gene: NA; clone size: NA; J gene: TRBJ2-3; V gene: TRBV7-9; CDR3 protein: CASSLMIGLEDTQYF; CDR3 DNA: TGTGCCAGCAGCTTAATGATCGGACTCGAGGATACGCAGTATTTT
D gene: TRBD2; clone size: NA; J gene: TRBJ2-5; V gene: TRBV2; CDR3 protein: CASSVAGGEETQYF; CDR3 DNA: TGTGCCAGCAGTGTAGCGGGGGGAGAGGAGACCCAGTACTTC
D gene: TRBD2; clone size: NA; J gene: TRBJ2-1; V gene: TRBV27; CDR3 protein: CASTPLAGGGNEQFF; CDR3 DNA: TGTGCCAGCACCCCACTAGCGGGGGGAGGGAATGAGCAGTTCTTC
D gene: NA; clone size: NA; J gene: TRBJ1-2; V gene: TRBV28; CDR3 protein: CASSRPGKGGYTF; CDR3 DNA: TGTGCCAGCAGCCGACCAGGGAAGGGTGGCTACACCTTC
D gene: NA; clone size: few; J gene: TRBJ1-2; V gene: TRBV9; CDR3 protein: CASSARPGSIYGYTF; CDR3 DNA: TGTGCCAGCAGCGCACGCCCGGGATCGATCTATGGCTACACCTTC
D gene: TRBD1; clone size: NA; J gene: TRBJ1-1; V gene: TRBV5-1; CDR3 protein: CASSIGDSGKNTEAFF; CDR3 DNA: TGCGCCAGCAGCATCGGGGACAGCGGCAAGAACACTGAAGCTTTCTTT
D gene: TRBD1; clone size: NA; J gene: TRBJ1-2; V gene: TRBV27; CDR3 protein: CASSLTGQAANYGYTF; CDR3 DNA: TGTGCCAGCAGTTTAACAGGACAGGCAGCTAACTATGGCTACACCTTC
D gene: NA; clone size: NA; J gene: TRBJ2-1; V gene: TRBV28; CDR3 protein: CASSPLGRGAGNEQFF; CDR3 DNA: TGTGCCAGCAGTCCTCTCGGCCGGGGGGCCGGGAATGAGCAGTTCTTC
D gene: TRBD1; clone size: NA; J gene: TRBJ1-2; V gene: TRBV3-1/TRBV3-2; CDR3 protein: CASSQEGEDRDGYTF; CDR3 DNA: TGTGCCAGCAGCCAAGAAGGGGAGGACAGGGATGGCTACACCTTC
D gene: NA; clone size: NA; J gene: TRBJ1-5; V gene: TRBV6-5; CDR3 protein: CASSSGDYNQPQHF; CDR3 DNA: TGTGCCAGCAGTTCAGGGGACTACAATCAGCCCCAGCATTTT
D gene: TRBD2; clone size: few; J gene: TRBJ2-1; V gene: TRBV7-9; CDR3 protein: CASSLLAGAYNEQFF; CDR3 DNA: TGTGCCAGCAGCTTGCTAGCGGGGGCCTACAATGAGCAGTTCTTC
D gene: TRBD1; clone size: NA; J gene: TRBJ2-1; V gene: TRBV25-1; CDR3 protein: CASSDWDRNYNEQFF; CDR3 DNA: TGTGCCAGCAGTGACTGGGACAGAAATTACAATGAGCAGTTCTTC
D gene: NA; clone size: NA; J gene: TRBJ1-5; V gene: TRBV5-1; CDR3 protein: CASSARGDQPQHF; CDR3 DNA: TGCGCCAGCAGCGCCAGGGGAGATCAGCCCCAGCATTTT
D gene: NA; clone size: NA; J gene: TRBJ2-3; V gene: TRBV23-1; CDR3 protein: CASSQSNGSGHGTDTQYF; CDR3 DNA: TGCGCCAGCAGTCAATCGAACGGCAGCGGGCACGGCACAGATACGCAGTATTTT
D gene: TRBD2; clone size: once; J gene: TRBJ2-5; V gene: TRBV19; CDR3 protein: CASSKLAGPTETQYF; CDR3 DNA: TGTGCCAGTAGTAAGCTAGCGGGGCCGACGGAGACCCAGTACTTC
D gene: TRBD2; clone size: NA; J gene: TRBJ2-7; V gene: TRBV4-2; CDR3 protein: CASSQDRGGGYEQYF; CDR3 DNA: TGTGCCAGCAGCCAAGATAGGGGCGGGGGTTACGAGCAGTACTTC
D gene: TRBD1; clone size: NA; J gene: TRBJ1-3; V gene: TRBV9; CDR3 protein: CASSGGQVSGNTIYF; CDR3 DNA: TGTGCCAGCAGCGGAGGACAGGTCTCTGGAAACACCATATATTTT
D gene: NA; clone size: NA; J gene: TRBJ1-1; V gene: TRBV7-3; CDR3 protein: CASSLTRNTEAFF; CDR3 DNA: TGTGCCAGCAGCTTAACGCGGAACACTGAAGCTTTCTTT
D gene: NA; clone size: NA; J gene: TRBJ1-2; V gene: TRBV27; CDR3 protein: CASSLSGGEGYTF; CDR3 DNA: TGTGCCAGCAGTTTATCGGGCGGGGAAGGCTACACCTTC
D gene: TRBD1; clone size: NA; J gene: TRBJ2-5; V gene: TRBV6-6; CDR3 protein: CASNTGASNQETQYF; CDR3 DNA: TGTGCCAGCAACACAGGGGCCAGCAACCAAGAGACCCAGTACTTC
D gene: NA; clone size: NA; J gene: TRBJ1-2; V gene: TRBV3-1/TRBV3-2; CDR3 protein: CASSLTGGYGYTF; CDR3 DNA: TGTGCCAGCAGCCTCACCGGGGGCTATGGCTACACCTTC
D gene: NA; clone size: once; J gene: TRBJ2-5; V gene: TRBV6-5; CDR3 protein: CASSYEGTPRETQYF; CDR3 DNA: TGTGCCAGCAGTTACGAGGGGACACCACGGGAGACCCAGTACTTC
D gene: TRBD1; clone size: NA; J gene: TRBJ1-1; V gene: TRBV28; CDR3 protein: CATWTGYFEAFF; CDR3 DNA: TGTGCCACTTGGACAGGGTACTTTGAAGCTTTCTTT
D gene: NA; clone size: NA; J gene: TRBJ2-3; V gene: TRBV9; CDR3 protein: CASSVAGGQGTDTQYF; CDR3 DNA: TGTGCCAGCAGCGTAGCTGGAGGGCAGGGCACAGATACGCAGTATTTT
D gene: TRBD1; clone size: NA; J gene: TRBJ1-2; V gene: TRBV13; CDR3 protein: CASSLALRDSIYGYTF; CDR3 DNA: TGTGCCAGCAGCTTAGCTCTCCGGGACAGTATCTATGGCTACACCTTC
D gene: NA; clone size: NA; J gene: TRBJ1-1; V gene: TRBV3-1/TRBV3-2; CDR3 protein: CASSHGSRGTEAFF; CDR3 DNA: TGTGCCAGCAGCCACGGGTCAAGAGGGACTGAAGCTTTCTTT
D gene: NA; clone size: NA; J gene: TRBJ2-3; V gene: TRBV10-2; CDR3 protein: CASSEGSIRDTQYF; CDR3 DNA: TGCGCCAGCAGTGAGGGGAGCATCCGGGATACGCAGTATTTT
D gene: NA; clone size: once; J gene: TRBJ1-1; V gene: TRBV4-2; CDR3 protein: CASSPRSGGGDEAFF; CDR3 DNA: TGTGCCAGCAGCCCCCGTTCCGGAGGCGGTGATGAAGCTTTCTTT
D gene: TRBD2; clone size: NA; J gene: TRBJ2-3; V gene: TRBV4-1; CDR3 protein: CASSHELAGGSTDTQYF; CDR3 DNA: TGCGCCAGCAGCCACGAACTAGCGGGGGGCAGCACAGATACGCAGTATTTT
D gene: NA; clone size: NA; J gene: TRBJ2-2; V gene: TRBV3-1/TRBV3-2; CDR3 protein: CASSPQGATVTGELFF; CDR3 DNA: TGTGCCAGCAGCCCCCAAGGGGCGACGGTCACCGGGGAGCTGTTTTTT
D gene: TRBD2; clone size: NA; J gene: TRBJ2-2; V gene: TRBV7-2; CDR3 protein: CASSLAGGDTGELFF; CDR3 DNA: TGTGCCAGCAGTTTAGCGGGGGGGGACACCGGGGAGCTGTTTTTT
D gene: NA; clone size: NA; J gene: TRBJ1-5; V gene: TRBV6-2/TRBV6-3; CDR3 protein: CASSSLGGIGQPQHF; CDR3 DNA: TGTGCCAGCAGTTCCCTAGGGGGAATTGGGCAGCCCCAGCATTTT
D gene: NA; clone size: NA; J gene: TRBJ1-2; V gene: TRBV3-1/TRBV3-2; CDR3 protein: CASSQVGRASGYTF; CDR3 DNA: TGTGCCAGCAGCCAAGTAGGGAGGGCTAGTGGCTACACCTTC
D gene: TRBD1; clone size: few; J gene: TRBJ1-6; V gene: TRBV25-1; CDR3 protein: CASSPRDRVNSPLHF; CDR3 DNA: TGTGCCAGCAGCCCCCGGGACAGGGTAAATTCACCCCTCCACTTT
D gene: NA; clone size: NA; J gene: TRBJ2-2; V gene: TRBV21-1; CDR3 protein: CASSKDGDAEAGELFF; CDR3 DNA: TGTGCCAGCAGCAAAGATGGGGATGCGGAGGCCGGGGAGCTGTTTTTT
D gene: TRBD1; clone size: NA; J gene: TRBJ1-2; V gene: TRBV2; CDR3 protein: CASSVSGTGVDNYGYTF; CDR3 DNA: TGTGCCAGCAGTGTGAGTGGGACAGGGGTAGATAACTATGGCTACACCTTC
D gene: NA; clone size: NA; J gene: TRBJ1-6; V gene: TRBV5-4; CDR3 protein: CASSLETHSPLHF; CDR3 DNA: TGTGCCAGCAGCTTGGAAACTCATTCACCCCTCCACTTT
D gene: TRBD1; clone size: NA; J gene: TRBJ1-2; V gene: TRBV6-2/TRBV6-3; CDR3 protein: CASSPPGQGANYGYTF; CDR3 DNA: TGTGCCAGCAGCCCTCCCGGACAGGGCGCTAACTATGGCTACACCTTC
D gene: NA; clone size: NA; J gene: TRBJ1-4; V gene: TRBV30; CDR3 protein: CAWSVGASNEKLFF; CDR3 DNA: TGTGCCTGGAGTGTAGGGGCGTCTAATGAAAAACTGTTTTTT
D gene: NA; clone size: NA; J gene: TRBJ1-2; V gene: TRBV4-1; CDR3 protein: CASSQEDRPNYGYTF; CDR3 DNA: TGCGCCAGCAGCCAAGAGGACAGACCTAACTATGGCTACACCTTC
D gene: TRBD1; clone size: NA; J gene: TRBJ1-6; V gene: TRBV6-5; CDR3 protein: CASKGQGASPLHF; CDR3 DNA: TGTGCCAGCAAGGGTCAGGGGGCTTCACCCCTCCACTTT
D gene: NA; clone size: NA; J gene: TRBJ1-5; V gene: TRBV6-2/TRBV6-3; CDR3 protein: CASSYSKGERSNQPQHF; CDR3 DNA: TGTGCCAGCAGTTACTCAAAGGGGGAGCGGAGCAATCAGCCCCAGCATTTT
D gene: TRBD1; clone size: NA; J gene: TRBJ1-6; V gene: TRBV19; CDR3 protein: CASSPGQHNSPLHF; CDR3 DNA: TGTGCCAGTAGTCCGGGACAGCATAATTCACCCCTCCACTTT
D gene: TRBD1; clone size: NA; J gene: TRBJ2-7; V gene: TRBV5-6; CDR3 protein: CASSWDRGYSEQYF; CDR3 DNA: TGTGCCAGCAGCTGGGACAGGGGTTATTCCGAGCAGTACTTC
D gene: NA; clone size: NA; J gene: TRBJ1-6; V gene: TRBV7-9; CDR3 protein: CASSFVGSSYNSPLHF; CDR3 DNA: TGTGCCAGCAGCTTCGTGGGGAGCTCCTATAATTCACCCCTCCACTTT